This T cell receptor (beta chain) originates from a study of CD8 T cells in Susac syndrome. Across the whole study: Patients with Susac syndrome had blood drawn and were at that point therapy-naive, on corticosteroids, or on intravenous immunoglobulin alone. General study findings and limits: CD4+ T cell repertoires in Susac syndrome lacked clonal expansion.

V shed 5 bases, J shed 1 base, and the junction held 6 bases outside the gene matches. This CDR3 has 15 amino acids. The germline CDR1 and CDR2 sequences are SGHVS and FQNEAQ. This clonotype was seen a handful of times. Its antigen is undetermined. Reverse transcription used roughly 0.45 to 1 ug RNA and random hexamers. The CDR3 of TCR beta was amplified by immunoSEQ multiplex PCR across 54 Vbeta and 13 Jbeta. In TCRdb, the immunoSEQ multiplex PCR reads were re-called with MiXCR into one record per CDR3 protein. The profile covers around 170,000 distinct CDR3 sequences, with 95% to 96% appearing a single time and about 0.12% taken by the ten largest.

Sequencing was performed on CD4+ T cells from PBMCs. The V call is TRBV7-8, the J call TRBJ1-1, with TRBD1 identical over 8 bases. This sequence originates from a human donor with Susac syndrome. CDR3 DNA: TGTGCCAGCAGCCTTACCGGGACAGGGAACACTGAAGCTTTCTTT. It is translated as CASSLTGTGNTEAFF.